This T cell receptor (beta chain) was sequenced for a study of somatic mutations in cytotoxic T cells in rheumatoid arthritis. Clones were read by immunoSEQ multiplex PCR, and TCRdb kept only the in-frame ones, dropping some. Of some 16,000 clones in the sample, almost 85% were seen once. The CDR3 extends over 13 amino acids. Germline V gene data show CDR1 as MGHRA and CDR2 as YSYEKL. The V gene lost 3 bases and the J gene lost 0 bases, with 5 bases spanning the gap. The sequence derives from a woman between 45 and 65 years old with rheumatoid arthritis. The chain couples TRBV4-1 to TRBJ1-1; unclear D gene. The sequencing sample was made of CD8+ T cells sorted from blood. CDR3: CASSQGMNTEAFF. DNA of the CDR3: TGCGCCAGCAGCCAGGGAATGAACACTGAAGCTTTCTTT.